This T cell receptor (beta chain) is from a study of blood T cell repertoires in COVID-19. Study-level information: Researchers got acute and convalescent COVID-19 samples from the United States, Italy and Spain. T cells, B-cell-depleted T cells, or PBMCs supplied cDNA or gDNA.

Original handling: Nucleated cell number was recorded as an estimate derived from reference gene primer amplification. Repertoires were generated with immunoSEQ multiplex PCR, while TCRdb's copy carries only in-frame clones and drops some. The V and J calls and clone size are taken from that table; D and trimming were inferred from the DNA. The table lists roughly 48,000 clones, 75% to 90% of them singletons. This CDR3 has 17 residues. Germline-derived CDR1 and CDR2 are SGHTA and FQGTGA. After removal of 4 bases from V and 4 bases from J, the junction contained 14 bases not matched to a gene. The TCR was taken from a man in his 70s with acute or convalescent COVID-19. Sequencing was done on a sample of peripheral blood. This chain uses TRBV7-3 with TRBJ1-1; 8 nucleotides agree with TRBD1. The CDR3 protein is CASSSIRQGPGGTEAFF. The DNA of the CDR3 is TGTGCCAGCAGCTCTATCCGACAGGGGCCAGGGGGCACTGAAGCTTTCTTT.